This T cell receptor (beta chain) was identified in a study of T cell responses to AZD1222 COVID-19 vaccine. Study results and caveats: Targets within unmutated variant regions were reportedly found for nearly half of spike-specific TCRs. Females made up more of the donors, who were largely white British, and clonal diversity may have come out too low. Spike was spanned by vaccine-associated CD4 TCRs, which were dominant at 160-218 and 743-854.

Germline CDR1 SNHLY, CDR2 FYNNEI. This CDR3 has 14 amino acids. V was shortened by 4 bases and J by 5 bases, with 13 bases between the two germline ends. Regarding this clone: The antigen is undetermined.

TCRdb's copy holds only in-frame clones and misses some; the assay was immunoSEQ multiplex PCR. The sample includes about 70,000 clones, 90% of them seen just once. The source is an adult who received the AZD1222 COVID-19 vaccine. The sequenced sample was peripheral blood, obtained 28 days after the second AZD1222 dose. The gene calls are TRBV2 and TRBJ2-3, with D maybe TRBD2 (5 bases). CDR3 sequence reads: CASSVDGGRDTQYF. The CDR3, as DNA: TGTGCCAGCAGTGTCGATGGTGGGAGAGATACGCAGTATTTT.